Listed here are 3 T cell receptor beta chains from one sample, sequenced in a study of T cells in pancreatic ductal adenocarcinoma. Surgery without prior neoadjuvant therapy was the treatment of the selected pancreatic ductal adenocarcinoma patients. Clones were read by immunoSEQ multiplex PCR, and TCRdb kept only the in-frame ones, dropping some. The table records around 31,000 clones, approximately 90% of them present only once. The sample comprised PBMCs. The receptor set was obtained from a human donor with pancreatic ductal adenocarcinoma.

The V and J genes are TRBV4-2 and TRBJ2-7; 7 nucleotides agree with TRBD2. The germline CDR1 and CDR2 sequences are LGHNA and YNFKEQ. The CDR3 contains 16 residues. V was pared by 0 bases and J by 4 bases, with 9 bases of the junction left unmatched. The CDR3 protein is CASSQDRTRNGYEQYF. CDR3 sequence (DNA): TGTGCCAGCAGCCAAGATCGGACTAGGAATGGATACGAGCAGTACTTC.

The chain carries TRBV6-1 and TRBJ1-2; D is ambiguous. Trimming took off 3 bases at V and 4 bases at J, with 9 bases between the two ends. Germline V gene lookup returns CDR1 MNHNS and CDR2 SASEGT. The CDR3 totals 13 residues. Here the CDR3 reads CASSEDGLYGYTF. The CDR3, as DNA: TGTGCCAGCAGTGAGGACGGCCTCTATGGCTACACCTTC.

The V call is TRBV28, the J call TRBJ1-1; 8 nucleotides agree with TRBD1. Germline V lookup: CDR1 MDHEN, CDR2 SYDVKM. The CDR3 contains 15 residues. V lost 2 bases, J lost 3 bases, and 5 bases stayed unmatched. The CDR3 region is CASSLQGARYTEAFF. The CDR3 coding sequence is TGTGCCAGCAGTTTACAGGGGGCTAGGTACACTGAAGCTTTCTTT. Full variable domain (rest looked up from reference TRBV28 and TRBJ1-1): DVKVTQSSRYLVKRTGEKVFLECVQDMDHENMFWYRQDPGLGLRLIYFSYDVKMKEKGDIPEGYSVSREKKERFSLILESASTNQTSMYLCASSLQGARYTEAFFGQGTRLTVV.